These T cell receptor beta chains were read from a single sample in a study of shared clonotypes between healthy human individuals. This table comes from immunoSEQ multiplex PCR, and its TCRdb copy is limited to in-frame clones, with some not included. The profile shows under 600,000 clones, nearly 98% of them singletons. Source material: naive CD8+ T cells sorted from blood. The receptors originated from a man under 40 in good health. The CDR3 runs from the conserved cysteine through the conserved F or W. The D gene is left open where the match is weak. Where a row states a size, it is once, few, many or the class of an expanded clone; other rows omit it.

>-|TRBJ2-5|TRBV28|-
CASSFRKGRQETQYF
TGTGCCAGCAGTTTCCGTAAAGGACGCCAAGAGACCCAGTACTTC
>-|TRBJ2-7|TRBV27|-
CASSALGSYEQYF
TGTGCCAGCAGTGCCCTGGGGTCCTACGAGCAGTACTTC
>-|TRBJ2-7|TRBV25-1|-
CASSGHRDKEGPSYEQYF
TGTGCCAGCAGTGGTCACCGGGACAAGGAGGGCCCGTCGTACGAGCAGTACTTC
>-|TRBJ2-1|TRBV11-3|TRBD2
CASSLVPSGSPYNEQFF
TGTGCCAGCAGCTTAGTGCCTAGCGGGAGTCCCTACAATGAGCAGTTCTTC
>-|TRBJ2-2|TRBV2|-
CASRVNTGELFF
TGTGCCAGCAGGGTTAACACCGGGGAGCTGTTTTTT
>-|TRBJ2-7|TRBV27|TRBD2
CASSFFSGASYEQYF
TGTGCCAGCAGTTTTTTCAGCGGGGCCTCATACGAGCAGTACTTC
>-|TRBJ2-3|TRBV7-9|-
CASSPGGGTDTQYF
TGTGCCAGCAGCCCCGGAGGGGGGACAGATACGCAGTATTTT
>-|TRBJ2-2|TRBV6-6|TRBD1
CASSDRGSTGELFF
TGTGCCAGCAGTGACAGGGGGAGCACCGGGGAGCTGTTTTTT
>-|TRBJ2-1|TRBV4-3|TRBD2
CASSLPASGAYNEQFF
TGCGCCAGCAGCCTCCCGGCTAGCGGGGCCTACAATGAGCAGTTCTTC
>once|TRBJ2-7|TRBV6-1|TRBD2
CASSTLAGFTYEQYF
TGTGCCAGCAGTACTCTAGCGGGATTTACCTACGAGCAGTACTTC
>-|TRBJ2-2|TRBV15|-
CATSREDRRSGELFF
TGTGCCACCAGCAGAGAGGATCGGAGGTCCGGGGAGCTGTTTTTT
>-|TRBJ2-3|TRBV9|TRBD1
CASSVGDRGTDTQYF
TGTGCCAGCAGCGTAGGGGACAGGGGCACAGATACGCAGTATTTT
>-|TRBJ2-7|TRBV2|TRBD1
CASSEVETGVSYEQYF
TGTGCCAGCAGTGAAGTGGAGACAGGGGTCTCCTACGAGCAGTACTTC
>once|TRBJ2-3|TRBV7-7|-
CASSFLVGPTDTQYF
TGTGCTAGCAGCTTTTTAGTCGGGCCCACAGATACGCAGTATTTT
>-|TRBJ1-1|TRBV5-1|-
CASSLEGLGQLVNTEAFF
TGCGCCAGCAGCTTGGAGGGCTTGGGGCAGCTGGTGAACACTGAAGCTTTCTTT
>-|TRBJ1-1|TRBV4-1|-
CASSQVGLLEGGLLEAFF
TGCGCCAGCAGCCAAGTGGGGCTCCTCGAGGGGGGTCTCTTAGAAGCTTTCTTT
>once|TRBJ2-7|TRBV7-9|-
CASSLAVNGYEQYF
TGTGCCAGCAGCTTAGCGGTGAACGGCTACGAGCAGTACTTC